The entry below describes one T cell receptor (beta chain). The source of the sample is a study of spatial heterogeneity in lung cancer. The V and J ends lost 5 bases and 5 bases, in that order; junction bases with no gene match: 10. The germline V gene encodes CDR1 WNHNN and CDR2 SYGVQD (reference sequence). The length of the CDR3 is 15 residues. TCRdb re-derived calls from the 5' RACE reads in MiXCR, one entry per CDR3 protein. In the table there are 110,000 or so distinct CDR3 sequences, 11% of which are singletons. Time point here: blood at routine non-recurrence follow-up after resection. The receptor comes from a female donor with early-stage non-small cell lung cancer. Here the sequenced sample was PBMCs, taken at follow-up. The genes are TRBV10-1 and TRBJ2-5, with 8 bases identical to TRBD1. The CDR3 DNA reads as TGCGCCAGCAGTACCGGGACAGGCCTCGGGGAGACCCAGTACTTC. This sequence encodes CASSTGTGLGETQYF.